This T cell receptor (beta chain) was sequenced for a study of T cells after yellow fever vaccination. Template switching by 5'RACE produced TCR cDNA, adding a universal primer site and UMIs. TCRdb called the 5' RACE reads again in MiXCR, with one record for every CDR3 protein. This table holds 600,000 to 750,000 distinct CDR3 sequences, 12% found once. This clonotype was picked up a small number of times. Its antigen is undetermined. Broader study findings: Subsequent booster samples again held most clones from primary vaccination (approximately 95% CD4, roughly 90% CD8). Weaker overall was a secondary response that nonetheless peaked faster, on day 5 versus 15.

The CDR3 runs to 11 residues. The V end lost 9 bases, the J end lost 7 bases, and 12 bases lay between the germline ends. The germline V gene encodes CDR1 MNHGY and CDR2 SVAAGI. V gene TRBV6-9 combines with J gene TRBJ1-2; D remains unclear. The TCR was taken from a young man who received the YFV17D yellow fever vaccine. This sample comprised PBMCs, obtained on the day of the yellow fever booster vaccination. CDR3 in amino acids: CARDGNPGYTF. The CDR3 region has the DNA TGTGCCAGAGACGGGAATCCTGGCTACACCTTC.